There are a few counts of the clone carrying this T cell receptor beta chain. Its antigen is unidentified. The sample originates from a study of beta chain features in type 1 diabetes. Overall study findings and caveats: All four CD4+ subsets of Type 1 diabetes patients contained TCRB CDR3s that were moderately but significantly shorter. The VDJ junctions of type 1 diabetes patients carried fewer insertions and more deletions.

Expressed TCRB transcripts were sequenced because the isolated RNA had all been reverse transcribed beforehand. Produced via immunoSEQ multiplex PCR; TCRdb's table is partial and in-frame only. The table shows about 230,000 clones, with more than 15% occurring only once. Trimming removed 5 bases from V and 3 bases from J, with 10 bases in between. Germline CDR1 is MNHEY and CDR2 is SMNVEV (reference sequence). This CDR3 is built from 13 residues. The chain employs TRBV27 and TRBJ2-5; D is unclear. This clonotype was sampled from a man aged 25 to 40 with type 1 diabetes. Material: naive CD4+ T cells from blood. The CDR3 reads CASSRKREETQYF. The CDR3 DNA reads as TGTGCCAGCAGTCGAAAGCGAGAAGAGACCCAGTACTTC.